This TCR beta chain emerged from a study of blood T cell repertoires in COVID-19. The overall study: In each case, the material was cDNA or gDNA derived from T cells, B-cell-depleted T cells, or PBMCs.

Per the original data handling: It was from reference gene primer amplification that nucleated cell counts were estimated. TCRdb's table, derived via immunoSEQ multiplex PCR, lists solely in-frame clones and lacks some. The D gene and trimming were derived from the DNA, and the V and J assignments and clone size from that table. The sample shows 9,900 or so clones, roughly 90% of them seen only once. This clone was seen more than once but under ten times. The CDR3 length is 13 residues. The germline gives CDR1 MNHEY, CDR2 SMNVEV (reference sequence). Losses at the gene ends were 10 bases for V and 3 bases for J; bases not matched to a gene: 5.

The clonotype comes from a human donor in a cohort sampled during active COVID-19. Sequences were obtained from peripheral blood. The chain uses TRBV27 and TRBJ1-5, with 8 bases that match TRBD1. The CDR3 sequence is CATRQGNNQPQHF. The CDR3 bases are TGTGCCACCAGACAGGGGAACAATCAGCCCCAGCATTTT.